The entry that follows covers one TCR beta chain sequence. TCRdb called the RT-PCR reads again in MiXCR, with one record for every CDR3 protein. The repertoire holds 650,000 to 800,000 distinct CDR3 sequences, with 14% as singletons. V was cut by 0 bases and J by 4 bases, with 12 bases left in between. The CDR3 is made up of 15 amino acids. In germline, CDR1 is DFQATT, CDR2 SNEGSKA (reference sequence). The sequenced sample consisted of memory CD4+ T cells from blood. The chain uses TRBV20-1 and TRBJ1-4; D gene uncertain. The receptor was isolated from a female donor in good health, serving as a healthy control. The CDR3 coding sequence is TGCAGTGCTAGAGATGCCCGGAGATTTAATGAAAAACTGTTTTTT. It specifies CSARDARRFNEKLFF.